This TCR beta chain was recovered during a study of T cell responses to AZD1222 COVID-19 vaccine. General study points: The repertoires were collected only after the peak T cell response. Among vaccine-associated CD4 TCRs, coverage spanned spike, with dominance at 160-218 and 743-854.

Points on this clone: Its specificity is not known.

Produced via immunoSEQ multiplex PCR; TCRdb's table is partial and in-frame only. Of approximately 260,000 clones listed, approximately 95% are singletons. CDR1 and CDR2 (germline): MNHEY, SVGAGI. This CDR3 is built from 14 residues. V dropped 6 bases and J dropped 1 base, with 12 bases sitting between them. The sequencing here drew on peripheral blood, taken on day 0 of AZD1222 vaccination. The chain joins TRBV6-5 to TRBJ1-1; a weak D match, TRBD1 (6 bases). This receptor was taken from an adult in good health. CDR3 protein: CASRVTGANTEAFF. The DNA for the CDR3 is TGTGCCAGCAGAGTAACGGGGGCGAACACTGAAGCTTTCTTT.